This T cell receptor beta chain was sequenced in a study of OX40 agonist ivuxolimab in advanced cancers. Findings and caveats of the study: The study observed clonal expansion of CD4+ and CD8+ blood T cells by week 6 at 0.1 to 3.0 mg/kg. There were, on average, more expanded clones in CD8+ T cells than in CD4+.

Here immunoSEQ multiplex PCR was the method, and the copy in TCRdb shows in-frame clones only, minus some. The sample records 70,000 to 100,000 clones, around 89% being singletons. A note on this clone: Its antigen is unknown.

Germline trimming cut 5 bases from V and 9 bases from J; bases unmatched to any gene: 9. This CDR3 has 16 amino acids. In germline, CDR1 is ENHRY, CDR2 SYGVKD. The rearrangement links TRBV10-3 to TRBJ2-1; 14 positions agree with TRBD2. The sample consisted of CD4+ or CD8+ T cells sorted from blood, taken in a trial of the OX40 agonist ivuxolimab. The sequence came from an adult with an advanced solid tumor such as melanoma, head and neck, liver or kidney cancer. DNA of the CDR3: TGTGCCATCAGTTCCGGGACTAGCGGGAGAGAAGGTGAGCAGTTCTTC. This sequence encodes CAISSGTSGREGEQFF.